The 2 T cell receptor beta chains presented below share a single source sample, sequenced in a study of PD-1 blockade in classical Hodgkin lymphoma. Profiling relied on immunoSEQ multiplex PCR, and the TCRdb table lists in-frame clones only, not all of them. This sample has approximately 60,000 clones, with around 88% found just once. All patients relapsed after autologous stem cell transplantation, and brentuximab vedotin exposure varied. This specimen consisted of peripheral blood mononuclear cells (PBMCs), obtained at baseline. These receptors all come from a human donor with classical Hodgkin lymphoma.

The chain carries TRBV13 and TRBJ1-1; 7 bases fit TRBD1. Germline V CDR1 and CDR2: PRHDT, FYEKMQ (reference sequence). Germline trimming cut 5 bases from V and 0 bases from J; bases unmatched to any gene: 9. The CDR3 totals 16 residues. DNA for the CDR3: TGTGCCAGCAGCCCGCAAACAGGGGCCGTGAACACTGAAGCTTTCTTT. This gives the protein CASSPQTGAVNTEAFF.

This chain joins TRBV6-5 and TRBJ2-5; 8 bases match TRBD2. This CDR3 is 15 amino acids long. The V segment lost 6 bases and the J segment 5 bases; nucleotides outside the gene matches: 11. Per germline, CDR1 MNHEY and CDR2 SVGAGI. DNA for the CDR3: TGTGCCAGCAGGCTACTAGCGGCGGGCCTGGAGACCCAGTACTTC. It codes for CASRLLAAGLETQYF.